These 17 T cell receptor beta chains originate from one sample sequenced in a study of blood T cells in healthy people across ages. For the second PCR, which ran for about 6 to 12 cycles, a sample-barcoded 5' primer and a J-beta primer mix were used. TCRdb passed the 5' RACE reads through MiXCR, listing each CDR3 protein once. The sample holds about 670,000 distinct CDR3 sequences, roughly half seen once. Sequences were obtained from blood. All receptors derive from a woman aged 80 or over in good health.

Ten or more counts support this clonotype. This chain uses TRBV7-3 with TRBJ1-1; D ambiguous. V was shortened by 4 bases and J by 1 base, with 7 bases between the two germline ends. Germline loops: CDR1 SGHTA, CDR2 FQGTGA. This CDR3 spans 13 amino acids. CDR3 region: CASSSDPNTEAFF. CDR3 in DNA: TGTGCCAGCAGCTCCGACCCGAACACTGAAGCTTTCTTT.

This clonotype was picked up a small number of times. This rearrangement joins TRBV3-1 to TRBJ1-4; D is ambiguous. The ends were cut back, 5 bases at V and 8 bases at J, with 12 bases in the middle. This CDR3 is built from 13 residues. The V gene's germline CDR1 is LGHDT and CDR2 YNNKEL (reference sequence). CDR3 protein: CASSEVAGEKLFF. CDR3 DNA sequence: TGTGCCAGCAGCGAGGTGGCCGGAGAAAAACTGTTTTTT. Complete variable domain (other parts from reference TRBV3-1 and TRBJ1-4): DTAVSQTPKYLVTQMGNDKSIKCEQNLGHDTMYWYKQDSKKFLKIMFSYNNKELIINETVPNRFSPKSPDKAHLNLHINSLELGDSAVYFCASSEVAGEKLFFGSGTQLSVL.

Ten or more counts support this clonotype. This chain connects TRBV7-3 to TRBJ2-3; 15 bases match TRBD2. CDR3 size: 18 residues. CDR1 and CDR2 from the germline V gene are SGHTA and FQGTGA. V trimming: 7 bases; J trimming: 3 bases; junction bases outside the gene matches: 11. The CDR3: CASIPGLAGGLATDTQYF. DNA for the CDR3: TGTGCCAGCATCCCAGGACTAGCGGGAGGGTTGGCGACAGATACGCAGTATTTT. The whole variable domain, remainder taken from reference TRBV7-3 and TRBJ2-3, is GAGVSQTPSNKVTEKGKYVELRCDPISGHTALYWYRQSLGQGPEFLIYFQGTGAADDSGLPNDRFFAVRPEGSVSTLKIQRTERGDSAVYLCASIPGLAGGLATDTQYFGPGTRLTVL.

The rearrangement joins TRBV7-3 to TRBJ2-2; D gene ambiguous. V was trimmed by 0 bases and J by 2 bases, leaving 7 bases between them. The CDR3 length is 15 residues. Germline lookup yields CDR1 SGHTA and CDR2 FQGTGA. CDR3 in amino acids: CASSLTPENTGELFF. The CDR3 DNA reads as TGTGCCAGCAGCTTAACGCCAGAAAACACCGGGGAGCTGTTTTTT.

This clonotype was detected only a few times. A much larger clone lies one base from this, so it may be a read error. The chain is built from TRBV28 and TRBJ2-5; 7 bases fit TRBD1. The CDR3 is 15 residues long. Trimming removed 4 bases from V and 11 bases from J; junction bases left unmatched: 16. The germline gives CDR1 MDHEN, CDR2 SYDVKM. This chain's CDR3 is CASSSLGRGYNEQYF. CDR3 nucleotides: TGTGCCAGCAGTTCCCTCGGCAGGGGGTACAATGAGCAGTACTTC. The full variable domain, with the rest looked up from reference TRBV28 and TRBJ2-5, is DVKVTQSSRYLVKRTGEKVFLECVQDMDHENMFWYRQDPGLGLRLIYFSYDVKMKEKGDIPEGYSVSREKKERFSLILESASTNQTSMYLCASSSLGRGYNEQYFGPGTRLLVL.

This clonotype was seen ten or more times. The chain joins TRBV20-1 to TRBJ1-2; TRBD1 matches 7 bases. CDR1 is DFQATT, CDR2 SNEGSKA, per germline (reference sequence). Unmatched junction bases numbered 5, after V lost 6 bases and J lost 4 bases. CDR3 size: 12 residues. CDR3 nucleotide sequence: TGCAGTGCAAAGGGACAGATCTATGGCTACACCTTC. Its protein is CSAKGQIYGYTF.

The rearrangement joins TRBV27 to TRBJ2-3; D remains unclear. Germline-derived CDR1 and CDR2 are MNHEY and SMNVEV (reference sequence). Trimming shortened V by 5 bases and J by 2 bases, and 14 bases separated the two germline ends. This CDR3 is 15 amino acids long. CDR3 region: CASSPDKYDTDTQYF. In DNA, the CDR3 is TGTGCCAGCAGTCCCGACAAATATGACACAGATACGCAGTATTTT.

This clonotype was seen only once. This may be a read error, as it is one base from a much larger clone. This sequence joins TRBV7-2 and TRBJ2-3; 10 bases map to TRBD2. Unmatched junction bases numbered 5, after V lost 3 bases and J lost 5 bases. There are 15 residues in the CDR3. Germline CDR1 is SGHTA and CDR2 is FQGNSA. CDR3 sequence reads: CASSFPSGGIDTQYF. The CDR3 DNA reads as TGTGCCAGCAGCTTCCCTAGCGGGGGCATAGATACGCAGTATTTT.

The rearrangement joins TRBV7-2 to TRBJ2-1; 11 bases agree with TRBD2. The J call may be in error: the DNA end matches TRBJ2-7 better. This CDR3 has 17 amino acids. The V gene's germline CDR1 is SGHTA and CDR2 FQGNSA. The CDR3 region has the DNA TGTGCCAGCTCCTCCCGGGGGTATAGCGGGGGGGACAATGAGCAGTACTTC. Translation: CASSSRGYSGGDNEQYF.

As to this clonotype: One end of the junction fails to match germline, which may point to a read error. In nucleotides, the CDR3 is TGTGCCAGCAGTTTTTGGACAGGGAGCGCAGATGCGCAGTATTTT. Translating gives CASSFWTGSADAQYF. This chain links TRBV12-3 or TRBV12-4 with TRBJ2-3; TRBD1 matches at 8 bases. The CDR3 contains 15 residues.

In the case of this clonotype: A much larger clonotype is one base distant, so this may be a read error. The V and J genes are TRBV7-2 and TRBJ2-5; D is perhaps TRBD1 (7 bases). V was cut by 5 bases and J by 11 bases, with 12 bases left in between. Germline lookup yields CDR1 SGHTA and CDR2 FQGNSA. CDR3 length: 11 residues. The CDR3 nucleotides are TGTGCCAGCAGCCCCAGGGGGGAGCAGTACTTC. Translating it yields CASSPRGEQYF.

This clonotype was found many times. CDR3 sequence: CASRAGLEQFF. The CDR3 nucleotides are TGCGCCAGCAGAGCGGGCCTCGAGCAGTTCTTC. The chain employs TRBV5-1 and TRBJ2-1, with D perhaps TRBD2 (6 bases). V lost 5 bases, J lost 10 bases, and 10 bases lay in between. Germline V gives CDR1 SGHRS, CDR2 YFSETQ. The CDR3 runs 11 residues.

In regard to this clonotype: Being one base from a much bigger clone, this may be a read error. This chain uses TRBV3-1 with TRBJ2-6, with D possibly matching TRBD1 (5 bases). The length of the CDR3 is 14 residues. Germline V gives CDR1 LGHDT, CDR2 YNNKEL (reference sequence). CDR3 region: CASSLRTGANVPTF. In DNA, the CDR3 is TGTGCCAGCAGCCTAAGAACTGGGGCCAACGTCCCGACTTTC.

This chain links TRBV10-3 with TRBJ2-5; TRBD2 aligns across 9 bases. V dropped 8 bases and J dropped 2; count of bases not matched to a gene: 9. This CDR3 contains 15 residues. CDR1 is ENHRY, CDR2 SYGVKD, per germline. CDR3 in amino acids: CAIETGGRDQETQYF. The CDR3 coding sequence is TGTGCCATCGAGACGGGCGGGAGGGATCAAGAGACCCAGTACTTC.

For this clonotype: This could be a read error, since a much larger clone is one nucleotide away. This sequence joins TRBV20-1 and TRBJ2-3; TRBD2 might be the D (7 bases). The CDR3 runs to 17 residues. Per germline, CDR1 DFQATT and CDR2 SNEGSKA (reference sequence). CDR3 sequence (DNA): TGCAGTGCTGGAGACATCCGGGGGGCGCGGGACACAGATACGCAGTATTTT. Protein product: CSAGDIRGARDTDTQYF.

This clonotype showed up just a few times. This chain joins TRBV27 and TRBJ2-7; D is unclear. The V gene's germline CDR1 is MNHEY and CDR2 SMNVEV (reference sequence). Trimming stripped 4 bases from V and 12 bases from J, with 19 bases between. The CDR3 covers 13 residues. The CDR3, as DNA: TGTGCCAGCAGTTCTGTACTCCAAGTGCCTCGGTACTTC. Translated: CASSSVLQVPRYF.

On this clonotype: Possible read error: a much larger clone is one base away. The chain combines TRBV28 with TRBJ1-2, with TRBD1 matching over 10 bases. With V trimmed by 7 bases and J by 6 bases, 20 bases remained unmatched. This CDR3 is built from 18 residues. Germline V gene data show CDR1 as MDHEN and CDR2 as SYDVKM. The CDR3 DNA sequence: TGTGCCAGCAACGTCCCCCCGGGACAGGGGTTTATTGAGGATGGCTACACCTTC. This gives the protein CASNVPPGQGFIEDGYTF.